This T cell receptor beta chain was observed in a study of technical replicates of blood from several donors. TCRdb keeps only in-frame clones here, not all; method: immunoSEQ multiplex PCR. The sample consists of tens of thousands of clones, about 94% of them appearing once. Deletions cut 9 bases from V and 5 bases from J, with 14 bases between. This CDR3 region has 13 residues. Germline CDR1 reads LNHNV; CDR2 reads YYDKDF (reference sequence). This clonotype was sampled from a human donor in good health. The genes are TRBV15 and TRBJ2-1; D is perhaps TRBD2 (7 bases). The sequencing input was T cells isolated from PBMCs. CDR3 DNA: TGTGCCACTAGGGGGGGAGGGGACAATGAGCAGTTCTTC. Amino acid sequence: CATRGGGDNEQFF.